The clone carrying this T cell receptor (beta chain) counts as medium-sized. This sample is drawn from a study of liver allograft versus peripheral blood T cells. Study context: Comparative analysis was performed on T cell receptor repertoires from transplanted livers and from recipients' peripheral blood.

Germline-derived CDR1 and CDR2 are KGHSH and LQKENI. The ends were cut back, 3 bases at V and 3 bases at J, with 11 bases in the middle. CDR3 size: 14 residues. MiXCR was run by TCRdb on the reads, yielding one entry per CDR3 protein. The table records some 9,100 distinct CDR3 sequences, roughly 18% of them present only once. The chain carries TRBV18 and TRBJ1-2, with D uncertain. This clonotype originated in a human patient who had a liver transplant. Some T cells may have come from the graft donor. The CDR3 loop is CASSPGENHYGYTF. CDR3 nucleotide sequence: TGTGCCAGCTCACCGGGAGAAAATCACTATGGCTACACCTTC.